Described below is a single T cell receptor beta chain sequence and its context. This clone is assessed as medium-sized (0.01 to 0.1%). The antigen this receptor binds is unknown. There are no base qualities to consult, and no much larger clone falls within one base. The data originate from a study of CD8+ T cells in alopecia areata (dated by TCRdb to the late 2010s). Regarding the study in general: Treated patients were enrolled in an open-label pilot trial of oral tofacitinib, 5 to 10 mg twice daily, for moderate-to-severe alopecia areata. In both human patients and the C3H/HeJ mouse model, the study applied high-throughput TCRbeta sequencing to look at T cell clonal expansion in alopecia areata. immunoSEQ multiplex PCR using 35 Vbeta forward primers and 13 Jbeta reverse primers was used to amplify TCRbeta CDR3 regions. Scalp tissue and sorted CD4+ and CD8+ peripheral blood T cells from patchy and totalis/universalis alopecia areata patients and from healthy controls were covered by human TCRbeta sequencing. The RNA source kit depended on sample type: the PAXgene miRNA kit for fixed scalp, the miRNeasy kit for PBMCs, and the RNeasy kit for mouse skin. The SALT score, which quantifies the percentage of affected scalp surface area, was used to measure disease severity in treated patients. Scalp clonality was compared among normal scalp (n=4), patchy alopecia areata scalp (n=8), and alopecia totalis/universalis scalp (n=8). Biopsies were taken from tofacitinib-treated patients at baseline and again at 4 and 24 weeks into treatment, and several of those patients also had a later scalp biopsy. Tofacitinib was given for 6 to 18 months, followed by 6 months of follow-up off drug to assess delayed response and recurrence.

The time point tag for this specimen amounts to: around 4 weeks on oral tofacitinib. This sample's treatment or condition label indicates: oral pan-JAK inhibitor, 5-10 mg twice daily. From alopecia areata patients, peripheral blood was collected along with lesional scalp punch biopsies. Human scalp biopsies were immediately fixed in PAXgene tissue containers. Trimmed from V: 4 bases; trimmed from J: 5 bases; junction bases lacking a gene match: 5. The CDR3 holds 14 amino acids from the cysteine to the phenylalanine. Only CDR3 DNA is held: 42 bases, read in frame from base 1. Looking up the germline V gene yields CDR1 SGHRS and CDR2 YFSETQ. The study at large found these results: Compared with mice, TCR sequences shared between patients were less clear, possibly partly because of HLA diversity across the patient population. Resident alphabeta T cells in normal human skin are also sequenced, complicating scalp TCR repertoire analysis, unlike mouse skin dominated by gammadelta T cells. Compared with normal scalp, lesional scalp had higher clonality and more expanded CD8+ clones, particularly in alopecia totalis/universalis, a pattern that suggests antigenic drive. During tofacitinib treatment, many expanded lesional clones remained in scalp and blood, and this persistence may partly explain relapse after treatment is stopped. The treated cohort was small, with a single nonresponder, so links between baseline CD8+ expansion and response need larger studies. Tofacitinib significantly lowered scalp clonality and the number of expanded CD8+ clones among the top 100 scalp clones.

Libraries were constructed by the immunoSEQ multiplex PCR assay. For TCR sequencing, RNA was extracted from every sample and reverse transcribed into cDNA to serve as template. SuperScript III was used for first-strand cDNA synthesis, primed with a 2:1 mix of oligo-dT and random hexamers. A synthetic immune receptor repertoire was used to measure amplification bias, and any remaining bias was corrected computationally. Concerning the study's data processing: Raw reads were preprocessed for error removal, and CDR3 was defined according to IMGT conventions as running from the conserved cysteine to phenylalanine. Clonality was computed as 1 minus the Shannon entropy, with the entropy normalized by log2 of the number of productive unique TCRs. Scalp TCRbeta sequences were cross-referenced with sorted blood CD4 and CD8 repertoires so that the CD4 or CD8 identity of scalp clones could be inferred. The table was pulled from immuneACCESS by TCRdb, which kept in-frame rearrangements only. Such tables lose some clones; where checked, under half of the loss comes from unresolved V genes, and the rest has no known cause. That table furnishes V, J and clone size, whereas the DNA furnished D and trimming. Present in this sample are 15,000 to 20,000 clones, just under 60% of which were seen just once. The top ten clones comprise roughly 8% of the sample.

The chain links TRBV5-1 with TRBJ2-1; 8 central nucleotides agree with TRBD2. The sample consisted of skin, taken at week 4, from a patient treated with tofacitinib. The origin of this receptor is a human donor with alopecia areata. This receptor has the CDR3 CASSKLAANNEQFF. The DNA sequence is as follows: TGCGCCAGCAGCAAACTAGCGGCGAACAATGAGCAGTTCTTC.